The 10 T cell receptor beta chains reported below all come from one sample, sequenced in a study of Tregs in tolerant kidney transplant recipients. Data came from immunoSEQ multiplex PCR; TCRdb stores just in-frame clones and leaves some out. The table records 80,000 to 90,000 clones, just over 90% of them present only once. The source material was CD8+ T cells from blood. The receptors derive from a human donor in good health.

The chain carries TRBV6-6 and TRBJ1-4; maybe TRBD1 (6 bases). This CDR3 spans 15 amino acids. The germline gives CDR1 MNHNY, CDR2 SVGAGI (reference sequence). The V end lost 8 bases, the J end lost 2 bases, and 15 bases lay between the germline ends. CDR3: CASFGIQGTNEKLFF. CDR3 sequence (DNA): TGTGCCAGCTTCGGGATACAGGGCACTAATGAAAAACTGTTTTTT.

This clone was found once. The V gene is TRBV5-1, the J gene TRBJ1-4; no clear D. In germline, CDR1 is SGHRS, CDR2 YFSETQ. This CDR3 is 16 amino acids long. V lost 0 bases and J 3 bases, leaving 12 bases between the germline ends. The CDR3 sequence is CASSLEGRSANEKLFF. As DNA, the CDR3 is TGCGCCAGCAGCTTGGAAGGCCGATCAGCTAATGAAAAACTGTTTTTT.

The rearrangement links TRBV30 to TRBJ2-7; 9 nucleotides match TRBD1. V gave up 7 bases and J gave up 4 bases; unmatched junction bases: 14. Per germline, CDR1 GTSNPN and CDR2 SVGIG (reference sequence). This CDR3 is built from 15 residues. CDR3 nucleotides: TGTGCCTCGGGGGACGTAGGGACAGGGCTATACGAGCAGTACTTC. It codes for CASGDVGTGLYEQYF.

This chain connects TRBV27 to TRBJ1-5, with D uncertain. The ends were cut back, 2 bases at V and 3 bases at J, with 8 bases in the middle. The CDR3 loop spans 14 amino acids. Germline CDR1 is MNHEY and CDR2 is SMNVEV (reference sequence). CDR3 residues: CASSLMAFNQPQHF. DNA for the CDR3: TGTGCCAGCAGTTTAATGGCTTTCAATCAGCCCCAGCATTTT.

This chain uses TRBV15 with TRBJ2-3; D may be TRBD1 (6 bases). Trimming removed 0 bases from V and 4 bases from J, with 8 bases in between. The CDR3 runs 14 residues. Per germline, CDR1 LNHNV and CDR2 YYDKDF (reference sequence). CDR3 nucleotides: TGTGCCACCAGCAGAGATGGGACATCAGATACGCAGTATTTT. Translation gives CATSRDGTSDTQYF.

The CDR3 protein is CASSHGATYNEQFF. Here the CDR3 DNA reads TGCGCCAGCTCCCATGGGGCTACCTACAATGAGCAGTTCTTC. The chain recombines TRBV10-2 with TRBJ2-1, with D possibly TRBD1 on 5 matching bases. The CDR3 runs 14 residues. Germline V gives CDR1 WSHSY, CDR2 SAAADI. Trimming shortened V by 8 bases and J by 2 bases, and 13 bases separated the two germline ends.

The chain recombines TRBV10-3 with TRBJ2-1; TRBD2 matches at 11 bases. This CDR3 region has 16 residues. V gave up 5 bases and J gave up 8 bases; unmatched junction bases: 11. The germline V gene encodes CDR1 ENHRY and CDR2 SYGVKD. The CDR3: CAISQDSGRAGDEQFF. The CDR3, as DNA: TGTGCCATCAGTCAAGATAGCGGGAGGGCCGGGGATGAGCAGTTCTTC.

The chain carries TRBV4-1 and TRBJ2-7, with TRBD1 matching 11 bases. CDR3 length: 16 residues. V was clipped by 0 bases and J by 3 bases; unmatched bases: 4. Germline V gives CDR1 MGHRA, CDR2 YSYEKL. CDR3 sequence (DNA): TGCGCCAGCAGCCAAGATAGGACAGGGGGCTACTACGAGCAGTACTTC. This codes for CASSQDRTGGYYEQYF.

The genes are TRBV7-9 and TRBJ2-7; TRBD2 is a possible D gene (6 bases). CDR1 is SEHNR and CDR2 is FQNEAQ in the germline V gene (reference sequence). The CDR3 totals 14 residues. The ends were cut back, 4 bases at V and 2 bases at J, with 12 bases in the middle. CDR3 protein: CASSSRDFAYEQYF. The DNA of the CDR3 is TGTGCCAGCAGCTCCCGGGACTTCGCCTACGAGCAGTACTTC.

This chain connects TRBV6-1 to TRBJ2-7; perhaps D is TRBD1 or TRBD2 (5 bases each). The CDR3 is 15 residues long. V was pared by 2 bases and J by 2 bases, with 13 bases between. Germline CDR1 reads MNHNS; CDR2 reads SASEGT. The CDR3 loop is CASSELGDGTYEQYF. CDR3 coding DNA: TGTGCCAGCAGTGAACTTGGGGACGGGACCTACGAGCAGTACTTC.